This TCR beta chain is from a study of shared clonotypes between healthy human individuals. The study's findings and limits: The study sampled only blood, and tissue repertoires likely differ. A small donor pool kept down the genetic and exposure-history diversity that was represented.

Each donor was a Caucasian adult residing in Nashville, Tennessee. Of note for this clone: Its specificity is unknown.

This CDR3 region has 14 residues. The V segment lost 5 bases and the J segment 8 bases; nucleotides outside the gene matches: 11. Looked up from germline, CDR1 is GTSNPN and CDR2 is SVGIG (reference sequence). A deep-level run was used for the assay. Assay used: immunoSEQ multiplex PCR; TCRdb lists only in-frame clones, some missing. The top ten hold roughly 13% of the sample, which has 400,000 to 600,000 clones, roughly 83% seen once. The sequencing input was PBMCs. The J gene is TRBJ2-3, the V gene TRBV30, with 9 bases aligning to TRBD1. This receptor was obtained from a woman in her forties in good health. Some clones in this sample may be carry-over from other donors' samples. CDR3 nucleotides: TGTGCCTGGGCACCTCCGGGACAGGGTTTTACGCAGTATTTT. Encoded protein: CAWAPPGQGFTQYF.